One sample yielded the 17 T cell receptor beta chains listed below, sequenced in a study of technical replicates of blood from several donors. Generated by immunoSEQ multiplex PCR, the TCRdb table keeps only in-frame clones and is missing some. The repertoire holds 95,000 to 100,000 clones, just over 95% seen once, with 0.2% to 0.25% in the top ten. Input material: T cells isolated from PBMCs. The source is a human donor in good health.

In this sample, this clone turned up a few times. The chain links TRBV2 to TRBJ1-1; 10 bases agree with TRBD1. Per the germline V gene, CDR1 is SNHLY and CDR2 is FYNNEI. V was clipped by 6 bases and J by 3 bases; unmatched bases: 4. The CDR3 runs 14 residues. CDR3 coding DNA: TGTGCCAGCAGAGGACAGGGGGGTCACACTGAAGCTTTCTTT. Encoded protein: CASRGQGGHTEAFF.

V gene TRBV5-1 combines with J gene TRBJ1-2; no reliable D call. The CDR3 loop spans 14 amino acids. Germline CDR1 reads SGHRS; CDR2 reads YFSETQ. V was shortened by 1 base and J by 5 bases, with 12 bases between the two germline ends. CDR3 bases: TGCGCCAGCAGCTTGAAGGCGGAGACTTATGGCTACACCTTC. It specifies CASSLKAETYGYTF.

V is TRBV4-1 and J is TRBJ2-1; 10 bases align to TRBD2. V trimming: 1 base; J trimming: 7 bases; junction bases outside the gene matches: 10. The CDR3 contains 17 residues. Germline-derived CDR1 and CDR2 are MGHRA and YSYEKL. In DNA, the CDR3 is TGCGCCAGCAGCCAAGGGTTAGCGGGGGGCTCGGGGAATGAGCAGTTCTTC. Its translation is CASSQGLAGGSGNEQFF.

The genes are TRBV19 and TRBJ2-1; D remains unclear. The CDR3 runs 11 residues. Trimming removed 3 bases from V and 10 bases from J, with 7 bases in between. In germline, CDR1 is LNHDA, CDR2 SQIVND (reference sequence). In nucleotides, the CDR3 is TGTGCCAGTAGTATCAGGTCAGAGCAGTTCTTC. Translated: CASSIRSEQFF.

V gene TRBV28 combines with J gene TRBJ1-5; 9 bases are shared with TRBD1. Germline V gene data show CDR1 as MDHEN and CDR2 as SYDVKM. V lost 8 bases and J lost 3; bases outside the gene matches: 8. The CDR3 contains 15 residues. The CDR3 here is CASQITGGNNQPQHF. For the CDR3, the DNA is TGTGCCAGCCAAATTACAGGGGGCAACAATCAGCCCCAGCATTTT.

The rearrangement links TRBV12-5 to TRBJ2-2; no clear D. V was shortened by 9 bases and J by 2 bases, with 22 bases between the two germline ends. CDR3 length: 17 amino acids. Per germline, CDR1 LGHNT and CDR2 FRNRAP. The CDR3 spells CASLSLSVVENTGELFF. In DNA form, the CDR3 reads TGTGCTAGCTTATCGTTGTCGGTCGTCGAAAACACCGGGGAGCTGTTTTTT.

V and J are TRBV7-6 and TRBJ2-1, with D maybe TRBD1 (5 bases). The CDR3 is made up of 17 amino acids. Germline loops: CDR1 SGHVS, CDR2 FNYEAQ. Between the trimmed V and J ends, which lost 0 bases and 7 bases, there was a span of 19 bases. In DNA form, the CDR3 reads TGTGCCAGCAGCTTAGCCGCTTCTACAGGTGGTCCAAATGAGCAGTTCTTC. It yields the protein CASSLAASTGGPNEQFF.

V and J are TRBV4-2 and TRBJ2-7; 14 bases are shared with TRBD2. V lost 1 base, J lost 7 bases, and 12 bases stayed unmatched. The CDR3 length is 18 residues. Germline V gives CDR1 LGHNA, CDR2 YNFKEQ. The CDR3 DNA reads as TGTGCCAGCAGCCAAGTTGGGACTAGCGGGAGCGGTACGGAGGAGCAGTACTTC. Translating it yields CASSQVGTSGSGTEEQYF.

The CDR3 DNA reads TGTGCCAGCAGCTTAGTCAGTAGCAGCTACGAGCAGTACTTC. It encodes CASSLVSSSYEQYF. The chain is built from TRBV7-2 and TRBJ2-7; D unclear. V gave up 1 base and J gave up 3 bases, with 10 bases separating them. Per germline, CDR1 SGHTA and CDR2 FQGNSA. The CDR3 loop spans 14 amino acids.

This clone was picked up one time. Here the CDR3 DNA reads TGTGCCAGTAGTCTCGGACCCGGACTAGCGGGGAAGGCCGGGGAGCTGTTTTTT. As protein: CASSLGPGLAGKAGELFF. J is TRBJ2-2 and V is TRBV19, with 12 bases identical to TRBD2. V shed 5 bases, J shed 6 bases, and the junction held 13 bases outside the gene matches. CDR3 length: 18 residues. Germline V gives CDR1 LNHDA, CDR2 SQIVND (reference sequence).

This chain joins TRBV5-1 and TRBJ2-5, with D tentatively TRBD2 (5 bases). The CDR3 consists of 14 residues. V was cut by 1 base and J by 2 bases, with 9 bases left in between. From germline, CDR1 is SGHRS and CDR2 YFSETQ. In DNA form, the CDR3 reads TGCGCCAGCAGCTTGAGCACGGGGCAAGAGACCCAGTACTTC. Translation gives CASSLSTGQETQYF.

The gene calls are TRBV28 and TRBJ1-2; 8 bases align to TRBD1. CDR3 length equals 15 residues. The germline V gene encodes CDR1 MDHEN and CDR2 SYDVKM. Trimming at V came to 5 bases and at J to 8 bases, leaving 13 bases not matched to a gene. The CDR3: CASSGTAGGGGGYTF. For the CDR3, the DNA is TGTGCCAGCAGTGGGACTGCAGGGGGCGGTGGGGGCTACACCTTC.

V gene TRBV2 combines with J gene TRBJ1-2; the match to TRBD1 covers 12 bases. This CDR3 is 14 amino acids long. Trimming took 10 bases from V and 8 from J; bases not matched to a gene: 11. The germline gives CDR1 SNHLY, CDR2 FYNNEI. CDR3 in amino acids: CATGTGGGFGGYTF. CDR3 DNA: TGTGCCACCGGGACAGGGGGCGGGTTTGGGGGCTACACCTTC.

The chain links TRBV4-1 to TRBJ2-1; 10 nucleotides agree with TRBD2. The CDR3 loop spans 15 amino acids. Germline loops: CDR1 MGHRA, CDR2 YSYEKL. V shed 0 bases and J 10 bases; nucleotides not matched to a gene: 6. The CDR3 region has the DNA TGCGCCAGCAGCCAAGAACCTAGCGGGAGTTACGAGCAGTTCTTC. Amino acids: CASSQEPSGSYEQFF.

This clone came up once. The chain recombines TRBV19 with TRBJ2-7; 10 bases align to TRBD2. V dropped 5 bases and J dropped 1; count of bases not matched to a gene: 5. The CDR3 sequence is 15 residues long. The germline V gene encodes CDR1 LNHDA and CDR2 SQIVND (reference sequence). Here the CDR3 reads CASSPGLAESYEQYF. As DNA, the CDR3 is TGTGCCAGTAGTCCCGGACTAGCGGAGTCCTACGAGCAGTACTTC.

CDR3 sequence reads: CASSRPDSLANYGYTF. As DNA, the CDR3 is TGTGCCAGCAGCAGGCCGGACAGCTTAGCTAACTATGGCTACACCTTC. This chain uses TRBV28 with TRBJ1-2; possible D gene TRBD1, 6 bases. The CDR3 runs to 16 residues. The germline V and J ends were trimmed by 6 bases and 0 bases, with 17 bases remaining between them. Germline V CDR1 and CDR2: MDHEN, SYDVKM.

This chain connects TRBV10-3 to TRBJ2-7; D might be TRBD1 (5 bases). CDR1 ENHRY and CDR2 SYGVKD come from the germline V gene. The CDR3 has 14 amino acids. Trimming left V 4 bases short and J 6 bases short, with 16 bases between. CDR3 residues: CAISARQRMGEQYF. The CDR3 nucleotides are TGTGCCATCAGTGCCCGACAGAGGATGGGCGAGCAGTACTTC.